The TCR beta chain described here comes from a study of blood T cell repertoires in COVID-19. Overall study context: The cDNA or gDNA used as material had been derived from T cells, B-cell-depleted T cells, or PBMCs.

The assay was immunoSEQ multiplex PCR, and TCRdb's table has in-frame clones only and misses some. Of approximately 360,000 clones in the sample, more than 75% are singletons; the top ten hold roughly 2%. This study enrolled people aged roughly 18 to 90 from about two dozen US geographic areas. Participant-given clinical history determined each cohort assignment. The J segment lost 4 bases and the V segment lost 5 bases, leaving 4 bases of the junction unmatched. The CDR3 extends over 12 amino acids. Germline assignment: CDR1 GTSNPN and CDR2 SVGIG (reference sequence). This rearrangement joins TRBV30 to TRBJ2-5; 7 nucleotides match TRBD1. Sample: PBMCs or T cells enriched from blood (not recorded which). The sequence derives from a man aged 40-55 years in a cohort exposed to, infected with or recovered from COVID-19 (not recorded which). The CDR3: CAWGDSLETQYF. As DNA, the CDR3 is TGTGCCTGGGGGGACAGCTTAGAGACCCAGTACTTC.